The clone carrying this TCR beta chain has a handful of counts. The entry originates in a study of patients and donors after allogeneic stem cell transplantation. With 0 bases removed from V and 0 bases from J, the gap between germline ends came to 10 bases. The CDR3 is made up of 16 amino acids. Germline V gene sequence: CDR1 SGHKS, CDR2 YYEKEE (reference sequence). MiXCR, applied by TCRdb to the RT-PCR reads, yields one record per CDR3 protein. The sample carries 410,000 or so distinct CDR3 sequences, 16% recorded once. This chain uses TRBV5-5 with TRBJ2-4, with D unclear. Sequencing input: blood, either unsorted or a sorted T cell fraction (not recorded which). This TCR derives from a human donor who was either an allogeneic HSCT recipient or a stem cell or donor lymphocyte infusion donor (not recorded which). It is not recorded whose cells these are; they may come from a transplant donor. The CDR3 sequence: CASSLVTKVAKNIQYF. The CDR3 coding sequence is TGTGCCAGCAGCTTGGTTACTAAAGTAGCCAAAAACATTCAGTACTTC.